The clone carrying this TCR beta chain was seen ten or more times. What it recognizes is unknown. This CDR3 spans 16 amino acids. Germline lookup yields CDR1 SGDLS and CDR2 YYNGEE. The germline V and J ends were trimmed by 4 bases and 2 bases, with 17 bases remaining between them. The data derive from a study of T cells after yellow fever vaccination. Study-wide results and limits: The bulk population could contribute abundant contaminating clonotypes to FACS-sorted repertoires.

Each CDR3 protein is one row after TCRdb ran MiXCR on the 5' RACE reads. The sample has about 110,000 distinct CDR3 sequences, 6.5% to 9% seen once; the top ten hold 25%. The rearrangement links TRBV9 to TRBJ2-3, with D possibly called TRBD1 or TRBD2 (7 bases each). The input for sequencing was CD8+ T cells sorted from PBMCs, taken 45 days after the yellow fever booster vaccination. The TCR originated in a young man who received the YFV17D yellow fever vaccine. The CDR3 sequence: CASSPQGGGNTDTQYF. The CDR3, as DNA: TGTGCCAGCAGCCCCCAGGGGGGAGGGAACACAGATACGCAGTATTTT.